The 5 T cell receptor beta chains below come from one sample, sequenced in a study of cytomegalovirus exposure and HLA in healthy donors. Assay: immunoSEQ multiplex PCR; the TCRdb copy retains only in-frame clones and omits some. Among 250,000 to 400,000 clones listed, approximately 88% were seen once. Sequenced material: PBMCs. These receptors all stem from a man between 25 and 39 years old in good health and CMV-seronegative.

The V gene is TRBV7-9, the J gene TRBJ2-1, with 7 nucleotides matching TRBD1. Germline CDR1 is SEHNR and CDR2 is FQNEAQ (reference sequence). This CDR3 is 14 amino acids long. V shed 4 bases, J shed 5 bases, and the junction held 5 bases outside the gene matches. In nucleotides, the CDR3 is TGTGCCAGCAGCTCACAGGGGAGCAACAATGAGCAGTTCTTC. Its translation is CASSSQGSNNEQFF.

The chain recombines TRBV6-5 with TRBJ1-4; possibly TRBD1 for D (6 bases). Germline CDR1 reads MNHEY; CDR2 reads SVGAGI. The length of the CDR3 is 15 residues. V was trimmed by 6 bases and J by 8 bases, leaving 19 bases between them. DNA for the CDR3: TGTGCCAGCAGCCCTAGTGGGGGGGCAGTGGAAAAACTGTTTTTT. Protein: CASSPSGGAVEKLFF.

The rearrangement links TRBV27 to TRBJ2-5; TRBD2 agrees at 8 bases. Germline V gene lookup returns CDR1 MNHEY and CDR2 SMNVEV (reference sequence). V lost 6 bases and J lost 4; bases outside the gene matches: 7. This CDR3 is 14 amino acids long. The CDR3 sequence is CASRSSGLRETQYF. CDR3 nucleotide sequence: TGTGCCAGCAGGTCTAGCGGGCTTAGAGAGACCCAGTACTTC.

The gene calls are TRBV5-1 and TRBJ1-2; tentatively, D is TRBD1 (6 bases). V lost 1 base and J 7 bases, leaving 14 bases between the germline ends. Looked up from germline, CDR1 is SGHRS and CDR2 is YFSETQ. This CDR3 has 14 residues. CDR3 bases: TGCGCCAGCAGCTTGTCGGGAACAGGGACTGGCTACACCTTC. Its protein is CASSLSGTGTGYTF.

J is TRBJ2-3 and V is TRBV4-3; D gene uncertain. V lost 0 bases, J lost 9 bases, and 10 bases lay in between. The CDR3 contains 13 residues. Germline-derived CDR1 and CDR2 are LGHNA and YSLEER. The CDR3 here is CASSQDGALTQYF. As DNA, the CDR3 is TGCGCCAGCAGCCAAGATGGAGCTCTCACGCAGTATTTT.